The T cell receptor beta chain described here comes from a study of cytomegalovirus exposure and HLA in healthy donors. Points from the study as a whole: Through in vitro validation, three CMV-associated chains were shown to be specific for CMV antigens. The study put some 150 TCR beta chains on its list as cytomegalovirus-associated. Certain sequence variants were highly shared and formed a cluster, and this cluster was likely a sequencing artifact. Links to common viral pathogens appeared, in a later analysis, for several of the most significant clusters.

The study ran its PCR with 60 Vbeta and 13 Jbeta primers. Generated by immunoSEQ multiplex PCR, the TCRdb table keeps only in-frame clones and is missing some. The sample lists some 110,000 clones; approximately 80% were seen once. From germline, CDR1 is MNHNS and CDR2 SASEGT. V lost 8 bases to trimming and J lost 5 bases, with 16 bases between them. This CDR3 is 13 amino acids long. For this clone: Its antigen is unidentified.

The receptor was isolated from a middle-aged man in good health and CMV-seropositive. V usage is TRBV6-1 and J usage is TRBJ2-7; D is unresolved. What was sequenced was PBMCs. Here the CDR3 reads CASLSDLFHEQYF. DNA of the CDR3: TGTGCCAGCCTATCTGATTTGTTCCACGAGCAGTACTTC.